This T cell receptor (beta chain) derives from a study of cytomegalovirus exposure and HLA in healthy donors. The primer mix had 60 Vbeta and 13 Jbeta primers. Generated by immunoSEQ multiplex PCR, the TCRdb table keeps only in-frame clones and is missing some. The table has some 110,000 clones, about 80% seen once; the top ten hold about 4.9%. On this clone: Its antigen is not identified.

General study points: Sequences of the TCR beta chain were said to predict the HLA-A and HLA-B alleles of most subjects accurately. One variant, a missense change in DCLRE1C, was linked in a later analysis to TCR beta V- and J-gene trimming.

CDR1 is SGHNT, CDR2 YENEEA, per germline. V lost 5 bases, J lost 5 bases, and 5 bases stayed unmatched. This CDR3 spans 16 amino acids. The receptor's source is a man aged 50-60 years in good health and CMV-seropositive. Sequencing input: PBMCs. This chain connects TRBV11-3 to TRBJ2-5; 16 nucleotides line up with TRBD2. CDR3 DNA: TGTGCCAGCAGCGTGGGACTAGCGGGGGGGCGCGAGACCCAGTACTTC. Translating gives CASSVGLAGGRETQYF.